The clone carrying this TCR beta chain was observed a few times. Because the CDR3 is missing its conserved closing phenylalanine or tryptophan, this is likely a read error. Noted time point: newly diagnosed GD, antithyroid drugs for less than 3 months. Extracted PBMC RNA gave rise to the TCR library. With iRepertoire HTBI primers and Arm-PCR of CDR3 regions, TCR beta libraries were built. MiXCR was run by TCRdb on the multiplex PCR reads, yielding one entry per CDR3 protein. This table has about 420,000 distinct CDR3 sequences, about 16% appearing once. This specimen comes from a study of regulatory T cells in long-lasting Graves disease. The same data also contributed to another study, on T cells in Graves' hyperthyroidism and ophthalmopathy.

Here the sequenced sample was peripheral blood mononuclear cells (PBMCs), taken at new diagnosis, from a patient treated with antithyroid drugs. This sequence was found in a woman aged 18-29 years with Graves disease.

The CDR3 spells CASRPSLAGGAYEQYS. CDR3 nucleotides: TGTGCCAGCAGACCTTCATTAGCGGGAGGGGCCTACGAGCAGTACTCC. The chain is built from TRBV11-2 and TRBJ2-7, with 11 bases matching TRBD2. The CDR3 has 16 amino acids. V lost 6 bases, J lost 2 bases, and 9 bases stayed unmatched. CDR1 is SGHAT and CDR2 is FQNNGV in the germline V gene.